This record covers a single TCR beta chain. This record comes from a study of blood T cell repertoires in COVID-19. At the level of the study: Samples taken during acute and convalescent COVID-19 were collected in the United States, Italy and Spain. The analysed material was cDNA or gDNA that came from T cells, B-cell-depleted T cells, or PBMCs.

As handled by the study authors: Researchers report that nucleated cell counts were estimated from reference gene primer amplification. Clones were sequenced by immunoSEQ multiplex PCR, and TCRdb holds only the in-frame ones, with some missing. V, J and clone size are those of that table, while D and trimming were read from the DNA. The table shows fewer than 65,000 clones, with 70% to 90% occurring only once. This CDR3 region has 17 residues. V lost 10 bases to trimming and J lost 2 bases, with 26 bases between them. Germline V CDR1 and CDR2: LNHDA, SQIVND (reference sequence). The TCR originated in a man aged 55 to 70 with acute or convalescent COVID-19. Sequenced sample: peripheral blood. The rearrangement uses TRBV19 and TRBJ1-1, with a possible D match to TRBD1 (6 bases). The CDR3 is CATKRGRGLTHNTEAFF. The CDR3 DNA is TGTGCCACCAAAAGGGGCAGGGGACTAACTCATAACACTGAAGCTTTCTTT.